This T cell receptor beta chain comes out of a study of T-cell reconstitution after alpha-beta-depleted transplantation in children. This clonotype was recorded a few times. V dropped 0 bases and J dropped 7 bases, with 16 bases sitting between them. This CDR3 region has 16 residues. CDR1 and CDR2 from the germline V gene are SGDLS and YYNGEE. It was with unique molecular identifiers that the TCRbeta library was prepared. From the PCR reads, TCRdb called clonotypes with MiXCR, one entry per CDR3 protein. The sample shows some 550,000 distinct CDR3 sequences, 15% to 20% of them seen only once. This TCR was recovered from a human donor who donated a stem cell graft to a child with acute lymphoblastic leukemia. Source: PBMCs from the stem cell graft donor, taken from the stem cell graft. V and J are TRBV9 and TRBJ2-2, with a weak D call TRBD2 (5 bases). CDR3 sequence reads: CASSVEVRRAGGELFF. The DNA for the CDR3 is TGTGCCAGCAGCGTAGAAGTTCGCCGGGCGGGCGGGGAGCTGTTTTTT.